This TCR beta chain is from a study of blood T cell repertoires in COVID-19. About the research overall: PBMCs, B-cell-depleted T cells, or T cells provided the cDNA or gDNA that made up the material.

Sequencing was performed with immunoSEQ multiplex PCR; in TCRdb, only in-frame clones are kept and a portion is missing. The table lists hundreds of thousands of clones, 90% of them singletons. Adults between about 18 and 95 years of age took part from under 30 US areas. Participants had their cohort set by participant-reported clinical history. V shed 1 base and J shed 8 bases, with 9 bases lying between them. Germline CDR1 and CDR2: MDHEN and SYDVKM. This CDR3 is 14 amino acids long. V gene TRBV28 combines with J gene TRBJ1-6; TRBD1 might be the D (6 bases). Sequenced input: PBMCs or T cells enriched from blood (not recorded which). The receptor was derived from a woman aged 18-35 years with acute COVID-19. CDR3 sequence (DNA): TGTGCCAGCAGTTTATCCCCAGGGGATTCACCCCTCCACTTT. Amino acid sequence: CASSLSPGDSPLHF.